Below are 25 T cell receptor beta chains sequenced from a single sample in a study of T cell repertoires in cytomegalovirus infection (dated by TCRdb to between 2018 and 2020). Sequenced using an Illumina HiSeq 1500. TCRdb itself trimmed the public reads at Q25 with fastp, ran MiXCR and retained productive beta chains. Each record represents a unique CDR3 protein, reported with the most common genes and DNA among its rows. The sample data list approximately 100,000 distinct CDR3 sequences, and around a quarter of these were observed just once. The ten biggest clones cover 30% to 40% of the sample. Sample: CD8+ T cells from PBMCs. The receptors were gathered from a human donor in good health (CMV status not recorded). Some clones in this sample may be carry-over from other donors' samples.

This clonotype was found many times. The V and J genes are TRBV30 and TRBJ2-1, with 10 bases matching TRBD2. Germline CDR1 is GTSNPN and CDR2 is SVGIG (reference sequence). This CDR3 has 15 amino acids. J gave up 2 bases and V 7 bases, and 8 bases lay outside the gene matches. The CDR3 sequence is CAFGSGRRPYNEQFF. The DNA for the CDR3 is TGTGCCTTCGGTAGCGGGAGGAGGCCCTACAATGAGCAGTTCTTC. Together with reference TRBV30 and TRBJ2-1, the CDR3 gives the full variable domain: SQTIHQWPATLVQPVGSPLSLECTVEGTSNPNLYWYRQAAGRGLQLLFYSVGIGQISSEVPQNLSASRPQDRQFILSSKKLLLSDSGFYLCAFGSGRRPYNEQFFGPGTRLTVL.

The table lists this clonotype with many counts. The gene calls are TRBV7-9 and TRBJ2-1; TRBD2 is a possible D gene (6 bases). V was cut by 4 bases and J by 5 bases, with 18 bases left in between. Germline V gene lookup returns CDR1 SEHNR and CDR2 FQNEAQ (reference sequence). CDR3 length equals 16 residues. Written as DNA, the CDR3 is TGTGCCAGCAGCTCATCCTGGGGGGAGCTAAACAATGAGCAGTTCTTC. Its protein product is CASSSSWGELNNEQFF.

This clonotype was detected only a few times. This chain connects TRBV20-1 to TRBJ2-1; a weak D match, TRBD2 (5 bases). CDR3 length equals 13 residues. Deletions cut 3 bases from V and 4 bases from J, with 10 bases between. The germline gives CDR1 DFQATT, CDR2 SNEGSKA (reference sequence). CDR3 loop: CSARPGIYNEQFF. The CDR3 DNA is TGCAGTGCTAGGCCGGGGATTTACAATGAGCAGTTCTTC.

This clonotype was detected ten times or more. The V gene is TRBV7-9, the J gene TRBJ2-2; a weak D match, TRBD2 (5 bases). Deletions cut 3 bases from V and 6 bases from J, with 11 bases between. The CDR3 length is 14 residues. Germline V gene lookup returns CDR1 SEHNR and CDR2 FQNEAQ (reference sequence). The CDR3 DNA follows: TGTGCCAGCAGCTTGCGTGGGAGAGCCGGGGAGCTGTTTTTT. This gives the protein CASSLRGRAGELFF.

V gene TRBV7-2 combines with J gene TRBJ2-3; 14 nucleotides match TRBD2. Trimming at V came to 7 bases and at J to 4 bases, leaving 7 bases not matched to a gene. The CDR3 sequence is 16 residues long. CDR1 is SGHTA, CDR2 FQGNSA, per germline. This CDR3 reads CASNPTSGGASDTQYF. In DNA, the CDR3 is TGTGCCAGCAACCCGACTAGCGGGGGGGCCTCAGATACGCAGTATTTT.

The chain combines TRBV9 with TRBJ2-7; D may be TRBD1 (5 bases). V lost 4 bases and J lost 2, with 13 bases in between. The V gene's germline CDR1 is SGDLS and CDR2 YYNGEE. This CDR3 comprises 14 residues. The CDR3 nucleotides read TGTGCCAGCAGCCTGGGGCCTACTACCTACGAGCAGTACTTC. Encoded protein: CASSLGPTTYEQYF.

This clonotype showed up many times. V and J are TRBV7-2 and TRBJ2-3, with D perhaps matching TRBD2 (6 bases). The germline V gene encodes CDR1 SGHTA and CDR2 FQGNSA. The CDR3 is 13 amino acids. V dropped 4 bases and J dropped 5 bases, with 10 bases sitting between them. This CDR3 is CASSSGAGDTQYF. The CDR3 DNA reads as TGTGCCAGCAGCTCCGGAGCGGGAGATACGCAGTATTTT. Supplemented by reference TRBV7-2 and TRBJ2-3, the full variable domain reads GAGVSQSPSNKVTEKGKDVELRCDPISGHTALYWYRQSLGQGLEFLIYFQGNSAPDKSGLPSDRFSAERTGGSVSTLTIQRTQQEDSAVYLCASSSGAGDTQYFGPGTRLTVL.

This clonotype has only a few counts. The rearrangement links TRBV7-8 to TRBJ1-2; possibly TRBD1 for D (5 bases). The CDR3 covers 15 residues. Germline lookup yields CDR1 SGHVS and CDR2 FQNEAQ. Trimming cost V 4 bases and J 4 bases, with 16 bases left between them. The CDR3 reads CASSYSQGYSYGYTF. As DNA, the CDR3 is TGTGCCAGCAGCTACTCCCAGGGTTACAGCTATGGCTACACCTTC. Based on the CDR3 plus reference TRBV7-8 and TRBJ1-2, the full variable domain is GAGVSQSPRYKVAKRGQDVALRCDPISGHVSLFWYQQALGQGPEFLTYFQNEAQLDKSGLPSDRFFAERPEGSVSTLKIQRTQQEDSAVYLCASSYSQGYSYGYTFGSGTRLTVV.

The CDR3 is CASSPLNNEQFF. DNA for the CDR3: TGTGCCAGCAGTCCCCTTAACAATGAGCAGTTCTTC. V is TRBV27 and J is TRBJ2-1; D remains ambiguous. Germline values: CDR1 MNHEY, CDR2 SMNVEV (reference sequence). Trimming shortened V by 5 bases and J by 5 bases, and 7 bases separated the two germline ends. This CDR3 comprises 12 residues.

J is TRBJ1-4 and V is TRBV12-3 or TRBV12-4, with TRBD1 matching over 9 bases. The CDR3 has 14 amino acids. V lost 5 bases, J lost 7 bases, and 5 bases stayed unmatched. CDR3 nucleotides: TGTGCCAGCAGTCACAGGGGGCGAGGTGAAAAACTGTTTTTT. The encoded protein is CASSHRGRGEKLFF.

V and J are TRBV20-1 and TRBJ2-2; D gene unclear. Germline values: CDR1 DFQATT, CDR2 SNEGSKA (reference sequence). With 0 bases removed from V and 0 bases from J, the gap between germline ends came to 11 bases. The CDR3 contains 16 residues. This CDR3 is CSARDQVFANTGELFF. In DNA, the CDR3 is TGCAGTGCTAGAGATCAGGTGTTCGCGAACACCGGGGAGCTGTTTTTT.

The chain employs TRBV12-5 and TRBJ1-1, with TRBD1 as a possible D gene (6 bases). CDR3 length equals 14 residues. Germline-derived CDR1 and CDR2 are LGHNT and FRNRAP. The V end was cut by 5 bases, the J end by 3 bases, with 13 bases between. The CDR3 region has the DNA TGTGCTAGTGGTCCGCCAGGGGAGCACACTGAAGCTTTCTTT. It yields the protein CASGPPGEHTEAFF.

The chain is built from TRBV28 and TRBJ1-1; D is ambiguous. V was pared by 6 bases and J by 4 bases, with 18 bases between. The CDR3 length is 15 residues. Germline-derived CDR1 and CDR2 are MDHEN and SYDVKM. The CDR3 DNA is TGTGCCAGCAGCTCCCCGATGGTGATCACCACTGAAGCTTTCTTT. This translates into CASSSPMVITTEAFF.

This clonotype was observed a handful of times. The CDR3 is CASSYHVRGRQNEQFF. DNA of the CDR3: TGTGCCAGCAGTTACCACGTGAGGGGCAGACAAAATGAGCAGTTCTTC. J is TRBJ2-1 and V is TRBV6-2 or TRBV6-3; D might be TRBD1 or TRBD2, each matching 5 bases. Looked up from germline, CDR1 is MNHEY and CDR2 is SVGEGT. Trimming took off 2 bases at V and 7 bases at J, with 18 bases between the two ends. CDR3 length: 16 amino acids.

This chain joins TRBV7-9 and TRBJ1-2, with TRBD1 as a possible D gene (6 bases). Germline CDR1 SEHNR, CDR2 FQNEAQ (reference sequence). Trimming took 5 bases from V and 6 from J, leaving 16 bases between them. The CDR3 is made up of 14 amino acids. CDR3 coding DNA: TGTGCCAGCAGCGCCTCAGGGGAGGGGAATGGCTACACCTTC. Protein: CASSASGEGNGYTF.

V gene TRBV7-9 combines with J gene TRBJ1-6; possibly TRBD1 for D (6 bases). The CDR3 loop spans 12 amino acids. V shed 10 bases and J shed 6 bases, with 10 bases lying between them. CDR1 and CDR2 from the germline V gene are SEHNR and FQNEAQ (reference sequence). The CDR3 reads CATQGSNSPLHF. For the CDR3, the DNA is TGTGCCACCCAGGGGAGTAATTCACCCCTCCACTTT. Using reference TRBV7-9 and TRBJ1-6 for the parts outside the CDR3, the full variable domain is DTGVSQNPRHKITKRGQNVTFRCDPISEHNRLYWYRQTLGQGPEFLTYFQNEAQLEKSRLLSDRFSAERPKGSFSTLEIQRTEQGDSAMYLCATQGSNSPLHFGNGTRLTVT.

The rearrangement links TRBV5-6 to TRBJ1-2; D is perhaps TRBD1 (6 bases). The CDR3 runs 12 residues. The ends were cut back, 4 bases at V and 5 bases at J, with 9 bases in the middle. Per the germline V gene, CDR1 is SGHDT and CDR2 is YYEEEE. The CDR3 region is CASSGDTYGYTF. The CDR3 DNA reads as TGTGCCAGCAGCGGGGACACTTATGGCTACACCTTC.

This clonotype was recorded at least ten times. CDR3 protein: CASSLQGAVTQPQHF. The CDR3 nucleotides are TGTGCCAGCAGTTTACAGGGGGCGGTAACTCAGCCCCAGCATTTT. The rearrangement joins TRBV28 to TRBJ1-5; 8 nucleotides match TRBD1. The CDR3 has 15 residues. Germline V gives CDR1 MDHEN, CDR2 SYDVKM. Trimming removed 2 bases from V and 6 bases from J; junction bases left unmatched: 6.

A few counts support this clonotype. The CDR3 sequence is CASSKGARGGYTF. For the CDR3, the DNA is TGTGCCAGCAGTAAGGGGGCCAGGGGTGGCTACACCTTC. V usage is TRBV27 and J usage is TRBJ1-2; 7 positions agree with TRBD1. The V segment lost 5 bases and the J segment 7 bases; nucleotides outside the gene matches: 7. CDR3 length equals 13 residues. Per the germline V gene, CDR1 is MNHEY and CDR2 is SMNVEV (reference sequence).

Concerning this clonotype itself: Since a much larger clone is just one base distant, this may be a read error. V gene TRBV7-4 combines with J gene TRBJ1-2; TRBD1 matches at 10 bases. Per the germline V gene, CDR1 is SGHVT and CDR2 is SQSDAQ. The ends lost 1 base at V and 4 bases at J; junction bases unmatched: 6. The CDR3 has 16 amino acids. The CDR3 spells CASSLGTGGMGYGYTF. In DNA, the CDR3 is TGTGCCAGCAGCTTAGGGACAGGGGGGATGGGCTATGGCTACACCTTC.

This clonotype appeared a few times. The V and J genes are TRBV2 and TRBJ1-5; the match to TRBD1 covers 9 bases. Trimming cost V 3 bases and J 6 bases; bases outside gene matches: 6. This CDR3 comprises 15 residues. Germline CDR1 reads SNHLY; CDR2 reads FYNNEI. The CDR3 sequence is CASSEDRGSGQPQHF. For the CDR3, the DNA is TGTGCCAGCAGTGAGGACAGGGGTTCCGGTCAGCCCCAGCATTTT.

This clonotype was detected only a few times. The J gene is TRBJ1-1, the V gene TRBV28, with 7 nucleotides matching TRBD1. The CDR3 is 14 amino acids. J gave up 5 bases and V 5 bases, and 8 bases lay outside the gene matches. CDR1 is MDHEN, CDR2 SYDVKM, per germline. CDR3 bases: TGTGCCAGCAGTCCCCTGACAGGGAGAACTGAAGCTTTCTTT. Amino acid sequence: CASSPLTGRTEAFF.

Here the CDR3 DNA reads TGTGCCAGCAGACACAGGACTCCTGACACTGAAGCTTTCTTT. Encoded protein: CASRHRTPDTEAFF. This rearrangement joins TRBV6-2 or TRBV6-3 to TRBJ1-1; the D gene is possibly TRBD1 (5 bases). Germline loops: CDR1 MNHEY, CDR2 SVGEGT. The CDR3 is made up of 14 amino acids. Trimming left V 6 bases short and J 3 bases short, with 14 bases between.

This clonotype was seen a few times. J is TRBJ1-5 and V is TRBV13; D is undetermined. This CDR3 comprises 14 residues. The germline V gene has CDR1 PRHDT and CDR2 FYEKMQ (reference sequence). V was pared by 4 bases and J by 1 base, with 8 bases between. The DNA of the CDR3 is TGTGCCAGCAGCTGGGGAATGAGCAATCAGCCCCAGCATTTT. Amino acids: CASSWGMSNQPQHF. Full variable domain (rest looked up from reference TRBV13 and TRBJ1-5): AAGVIQSPRHLIKEKRETATLKCYPIPRHDTVYWYQQGPGQDPQFLISFYEKMQSDKGSIPDRFSAQQFSDYHSELNMSSLELGDSALYFCASSWGMSNQPQHFGDGTRLSIL.

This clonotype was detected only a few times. The CDR3 spells CASSLIGQGNEQFF. The CDR3 region has the DNA TGTGCCAGCAGCTTAATCGGACAAGGAAATGAGCAGTTCTTC. V gene TRBV7-2 combines with J gene TRBJ2-1; D might be TRBD1 (5 bases). This CDR3 is built from 14 residues. Germline CDR1 and CDR2: SGHTA and FQGNSA. Trimming removed 2 bases at V and 7 bases at J, with 12 bases between. The full variable domain, in which reference TRBV7-2 and TRBJ2-1 provide the parts outside the CDR3, is GAGVSQSPSNKVTEKGKDVELRCDPISGHTALYWYRQSLGQGLEFLIYFQGNSAPDKSGLPSDRFSAERTGGSVSTLTIQRTQQEDSAVYLCASSLIGQGNEQFFGPGTRLTVL.